The 14 T cell receptor beta chains below were found in one sample sequenced in a study of blood T cell repertoires in COVID-19. The table came from immunoSEQ multiplex PCR; TCRdb's copy has only in-frame clones and leaves some out. This sample has about 200,000 clones, with around 82% found just once. The sequenced sample was PBMCs or T cells enriched from blood (not recorded which). The origin of the receptors is a man between 35 and 55 years old who had recovered from COVID-19.

The chain employs TRBV7-3 and TRBJ2-2; TRBD1 matches 9 bases. Germline V gene data show CDR1 as SGHTA and CDR2 as FQGTGA. This CDR3 is 16 amino acids long. V was clipped by 3 bases and J by 7 bases; unmatched bases: 9. The CDR3 DNA sequence: TGTGCCAGCAGCTTTTTGGGACAGGGATCGAACGGGGAGCTGTTTTTT. Amino acid sequence: CASSFLGQGSNGELFF. Variable domain in full (rest from reference TRBV7-3 and TRBJ2-2): GAGVSQTPSNKVTEKGKYVELRCDPISGHTALYWYRQSLGQGPEFLIYFQGTGAADDSGLPNDRFFAVRPEGSVSTLKIQRTERGDSAVYLCASSFLGQGSNGELFFGEGSRLTVL.

The chain employs TRBV6-1 and TRBJ1-3; 7 nucleotides match TRBD1. J lost 3 bases, V lost 1 base, and 3 bases had no gene match. The CDR3 is made up of 15 amino acids. Germline CDR1 reads MNHNS; CDR2 reads SASEGT. The CDR3 region has the DNA TGTGCCAGCAGTGAAGGGGCAGGGGGTGGAAACACCATATATTTT. Its protein is CASSEGAGGGNTIYF.

The chain employs TRBV4-3 and TRBJ1-6, with a tentative D call TRBD1 (6 bases). Germline values: CDR1 LGHNA, CDR2 YSLEER. The length of the CDR3 is 18 residues. The V end lost 0 bases, the J end lost 0 bases, and 12 bases lay between the germline ends. CDR3 nucleotide sequence: TGCGCCAGCAGCCAAGAAGTAAGGGGGGGCTCCTATAATTCACCCCTCCACTTT. Residues: CASSQEVRGGSYNSPLHF.

In regard to this clone: Other DNA variants within this sample encode the same CDR3. The chain's CDR3 is CSVGQGTDTQYF. The CDR3 DNA reads as TGCAGCGTTGGACAGGGAACAGATACGCAGTATTTT. This rearrangement joins TRBV29-1 to TRBJ2-3, with 7 bases fitting TRBD1. This CDR3 is built from 12 residues. J lost 3 bases, V lost 4 bases, and 1 base had no gene match. Germline V CDR1 and CDR2: SQVTM, ANQGSEA.

The chain couples TRBV6-5 to TRBJ2-2, with a weak D call TRBD1 (6 bases). Germline V gene sequence: CDR1 MNHEY, CDR2 SVGAGI. The V and J ends lost 1 base and 4 bases respectively, with 10 bases between them. CDR3 size: 15 residues. CDR3 region: CASSYLDRPTGELFF. The CDR3 DNA reads TGTGCCAGCAGTTACTTGGACAGACCCACCGGGGAGCTGTTTTTT.

The V and J genes are TRBV9 and TRBJ1-2, with a possible D match to TRBD1 (5 bases). The length of the CDR3 is 13 residues. The germline V and J ends were trimmed by 0 bases and 8 bases, with 11 bases remaining between them. Germline V gives CDR1 SGDLS, CDR2 YYNGEE. CDR3 bases: TGTGCCAGCAGCGTAGGCGGGGCTGGGGGCTACACCTTC. It specifies CASSVGGAGGYTF.

The rearrangement links TRBV5-1 to TRBJ1-6, with D possibly being TRBD1 (5 bases). The CDR3 spans 14 residues. V dropped 3 bases and J dropped 6 bases, with 10 bases sitting between them. The germline V gene has CDR1 SGHRS and CDR2 YFSETQ. The CDR3 reads CASSWGVVNSPLHF. In DNA, the CDR3 is TGCGCCAGCAGCTGGGGCGTAGTTAATTCACCCCTCCACTTT.

The chain has TRBV5-4 and TRBJ2-1; 7 bases agree with TRBD2. The CDR3 extends over 16 amino acids. Germline values: CDR1 SGHNT, CDR2 YYREEE (reference sequence). J lost 3 bases, V lost 0 bases, and 6 bases had no gene match. The CDR3 DNA is TGTGCCAGCAGCTTGGGGGGCGGGAGAATCTACAATGAGCAGTTCTTC. Its protein is CASSLGGGRIYNEQFF.

The chain recombines TRBV10-1 with TRBJ1-1; maybe TRBD1 (5 bases). CDR3 length: 13 residues. CDR1 is WNHNN, CDR2 SYGVQD, per germline (reference sequence). Trimming pared 8 bases from V and 0 bases from J, leaving 10 bases between. This CDR3 is CASGSGLNTEAFF. The CDR3 nucleotides are TGCGCCAGCGGCTCAGGGTTGAACACTGAAGCTTTCTTT.

CDR3 coding DNA: TGTGCCGGAGGGGGACAGGGGGAACAGCCCCAGCATTTT. The encoded protein is CAGGGQGEQPQHF. This sequence joins TRBV2 and TRBJ1-5; TRBD1 matches 11 bases. After removal of 11 bases from V and 7 bases from J, the junction contained 7 bases not matched to a gene. Per germline, CDR1 SNHLY and CDR2 FYNNEI. This CDR3 spans 13 amino acids.

This chain joins TRBV15 and TRBJ2-7; D uncertain. This CDR3 region has 14 residues. Germline CDR1 is LNHNV and CDR2 is YYDKDF (reference sequence). The germline V and J ends were trimmed by 0 bases and 6 bases, with 12 bases remaining between them. The CDR3: CATSRDGLSLEQYF. As DNA, the CDR3 is TGTGCCACCAGCAGAGATGGCCTCTCCCTCGAGCAGTACTTC.

This sequence joins TRBV6-5 and TRBJ2-7, with 9 bases aligning to TRBD1. J gave up 2 bases and V 7 bases, and 9 bases lay outside the gene matches. The V gene's germline CDR1 is MNHEY and CDR2 SVGAGI. This CDR3 contains 15 residues. The CDR3 loop is CASTRDRGETYEQYV. Written as DNA, the CDR3 is TGTGCCAGCACCCGAGACAGGGGGGAGACCTACGAGCAGTACGTC.

The chain has TRBV10-3 and TRBJ2-3; 9 bases are shared with TRBD1. The CDR3 consists of 15 residues. CDR1 and CDR2 (germline): ENHRY, SYGVKD. After removal of 3 bases from V and 2 bases from J, the junction contained 3 bases not matched to a gene. The CDR3 DNA is TGTGCCATCAGTGAAAGGACAGGGGACACAGATACGCAGTATTTT. Its translation is CAISERTGDTDTQYF.

This clone appeared many times. The chain is built from TRBV28 and TRBJ2-7, with 8 bases identical to TRBD1. This CDR3 has 15 amino acids. Germline assignment: CDR1 MDHEN and CDR2 SYDVKM. V lost 2 bases to trimming and J lost 4 bases; unmatched junction nucleotides: 7. In DNA, the CDR3 is TGTGCCAGCAGTTTAGATGGACAGGGACCATACGAGCAGTACTTC. Translation: CASSLDGQGPYEQYF.